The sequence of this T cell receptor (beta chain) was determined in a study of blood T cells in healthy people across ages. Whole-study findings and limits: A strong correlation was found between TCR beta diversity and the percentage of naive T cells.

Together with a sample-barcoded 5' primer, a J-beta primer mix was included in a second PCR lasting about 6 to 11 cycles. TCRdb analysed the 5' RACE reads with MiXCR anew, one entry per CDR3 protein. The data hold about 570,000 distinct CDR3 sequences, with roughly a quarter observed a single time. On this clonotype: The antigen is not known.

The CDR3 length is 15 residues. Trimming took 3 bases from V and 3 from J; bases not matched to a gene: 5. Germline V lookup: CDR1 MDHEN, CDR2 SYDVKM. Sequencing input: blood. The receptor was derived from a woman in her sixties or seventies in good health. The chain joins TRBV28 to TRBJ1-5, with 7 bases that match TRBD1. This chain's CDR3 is CASSLGQHNNQPQHF. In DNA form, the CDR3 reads TGTGCCAGCAGTTTGGGACAGCACAACAATCAGCCCCAGCATTTT.